This T cell receptor beta chain was sequenced during a study of vaccination effects on CD4 cells after COVID-19. Of note for this clone: What it binds is unknown.

Clones were read by immunoSEQ multiplex PCR, and TCRdb kept only the in-frame ones, dropping some. This sample yields around 62,000 clones, of which 74% are seen a single time; 2% to 2.5% belongs to the top ten. Following a roughly ten-day culture, CD4+ T cells were purified. Everyone in the study got two shots of either the BNT162b2 or mRNA-1273 vaccine. V dropped 8 bases and J dropped 6 bases, with 13 bases sitting between them. This CDR3 spans 13 amino acids. The sequenced sample was CD4+ T cells from PBMCs cultured without peptide, obtained after COVID-19 vaccination. This TCR was recovered from a human donor who received a COVID-19 vaccine. This chain links TRBV12-3 or TRBV12-4 with TRBJ2-2; D is unclear. CDR3 in amino acids: CASLRVRAGELFF. Here the CDR3 DNA reads TGTGCCAGCCTAAGGGTTCGGGCCGGGGAGCTGTTTTTT.